Here is one TCR beta chain with its context. The data belong to a study of shared clonotypes between healthy human individuals. The CDR3 runs to 13 residues. Trimming removed 3 bases at V and 1 base at J, with 6 bases between. Germline V CDR1 and CDR2: SGHTA, FQGTGA. TCRdb's table, derived via immunoSEQ multiplex PCR, lists solely in-frame clones and lacks some. The data contain about 490,000 clones, roughly 85% of them seen just once; the ten biggest clones take up over 9.5%. The sequence was collected from a woman aged 40 to 49 in good health. Some clones in this sample may be carry-over from other donors' samples. Sequencing was performed on PBMCs. The rearrangement links TRBV7-3 to TRBJ1-1; no definite D call. CDR3 bases: TGTGCCAGCAGCTTCCAGGAGAACACTGAAGCTTTCTTT. Protein sequence: CASSFQENTEAFF.